What follows are 6 T cell receptor beta chains derived from one specimen sequenced in a study of T cell clonotyping in hematopoietic cell transplantation (dated by TCRdb to 2020 to 2023). Reading the label with the study, this specimen's time point is: 30 days after allo-HCT. The protocol used for the library was the immunoSEQ multiplex PCR assay. Drawn from immuneACCESS, this table holds only the in-frame rearrangements with V and J called that TCRdb kept. Clones are partly lost; checked studies trace under half to an unresolved V gene and leave the rest unexplained. This sample has over 3,500 clones in its table, and around 95% of those were observed once. The ten most abundant clones make up about 5.7% of the sample. This sample comprised peripheral blood mononuclear cells, obtained 30 days after allogeneic stem cell transplant. The receptors shown here come from a male patient between 65 and 85 years old who had an allogeneic stem cell transplant from an unrelated donor, so T cells may come from the graft donor. Some clones in this sample may be carry-over from other donors' samples.

The CDR3 spells CASRIPAGTNEKLFF. The CDR3 DNA sequence: TGTGCCAGCAGGATCCCGGCGGGGACAAATGAAAAACTGTTTTTT. This chain connects TRBV6-1 to TRBJ1-4, with D perhaps TRBD1 (6 bases). The CDR3 contains 15 residues. The V end was cut by 6 bases, the J end by 5 bases, with 16 bases between. The germline V gene encodes CDR1 MNHNS and CDR2 SASEGT.

CDR3 sequence (DNA): TGTGCCAGCAGCGTCCAGGGGATGCCGGGGACTGAAGCTTTCTTT. This encodes CASSVQGMPGTEAFF. The V and J genes are TRBV9 and TRBJ1-1; D is perhaps TRBD1 (6 bases). Germline values: CDR1 SGDLS, CDR2 YYNGEE. This CDR3 is built from 15 residues. V lost 2 bases and J lost 5, with 16 bases in between.

This clone was seen just once. The chain employs TRBV28 and TRBJ2-7, with 8 bases lining up with TRBD2. The junction had 3 bases not matched to a gene; V was cut back by 7 bases and J by 4 bases. CDR1 is MDHEN and CDR2 is SYDVKM in the germline V gene. CDR3 length equals 12 residues. CDR3 sequence reads: CASTGGRYEQYF. CDR3 coding DNA: TGTGCCAGCACGGGGGGGCGTTACGAGCAGTACTTC.

This chain uses TRBV5-4 with TRBJ2-7; no clear D gene. CDR3 length: 15 residues. CDR1 SGHNT and CDR2 YYREEE come from the germline V gene (reference sequence). Deletions cut 1 base from V and 2 bases from J, with 13 bases between. CDR3 bases: TGTGCCAGCAGCTTGTCAGCGCCTGCGACCTACGAGCAGTACTTC. Protein: CASSLSAPATYEQYF. The full variable domain, in which reference TRBV5-4 and TRBJ2-7 provide the parts outside the CDR3, is ETGVTQSPTHLIKTRGQQVTLRCSSQSGHNTVSWYQQALGQGPQFIFQYYREEENGRGNFPPRFSGLQFPNYSSELNVNALELDDSALYLCASSLSAPATYEQYFGPGTRLTVT.

The V gene is TRBV5-4, the J gene TRBJ1-1, with TRBD1 matching over 8 bases. CDR1 and CDR2 (germline): SGHNT, YYREEE (reference sequence). The CDR3 sequence is 16 residues long. V shed 3 bases, J shed 1 base, and the junction held 8 bases outside the gene matches. CDR3 amino acids: CASSSGQGLANTEAFF. CDR3 coding DNA: TGTGCCAGCAGCTCCGGACAGGGTCTGGCGAACACTGAAGCTTTCTTT.

The V gene is TRBV28, the J gene TRBJ2-7; D ambiguous. Trimming stripped 1 base from V and 13 bases from J, with 11 bases between. The CDR3 loop spans 11 amino acids. Germline CDR1 is MDHEN and CDR2 is SYDVKM. This chain's CDR3 is CASSLLGNQYF. For the CDR3, the DNA is TGTGCCAGCAGTTTATTGGGTAACCAATACTTC.